The clone carrying this T cell receptor beta chain appeared once. This entry comes from a study of blood T cell repertoires in COVID-19. On the study more broadly: Whether acute or convalescent, the COVID-19 samples came from the United States, Italy and Spain.

Some clones are missing from TCRdb's copy, which holds only in-frame ones; the method was immunoSEQ multiplex PCR. The data hold about 270,000 clones, with around 89% observed a single time. Participant ages covered roughly 18 to 90 years across 20 to 25 US areas. The germline V and J ends were trimmed by 5 bases and 2 bases, with 13 bases remaining between them. The CDR3 sequence is 15 residues long. Per the germline V gene, CDR1 is MNHEY and CDR2 is SMNVEV (reference sequence). The chain recombines TRBV27 with TRBJ1-5, with unresolved D. Sequenced sample: PBMCs or T cells enriched from blood (not recorded which). The receptor's source is a woman in her fifties or sixties in a cohort exposed to, infected with or recovered from COVID-19 (not recorded which). CDR3 residues: CASSPARGGNQPQHF. The CDR3 coding sequence is TGTGCCAGCAGTCCCGCCCGGGGAGGCAATCAGCCCCAGCATTTT.